This passage covers 25 T cell receptor beta chains from one sample sequenced in a study of blood T cell repertoires in COVID-19 (dated by TCRdb to the early 2020s). To prepare the library, the immunoSEQ multiplex PCR assay was applied. TCRdb limited this immuneACCESS table to in-frame rearrangements with V and J called. A share of clones is missing; checked studies link under half to unresolved V genes, and the rest is unexplained. This sample has more than 90,000 clones in its table, and approximately 87% of those were observed once. The biggest ten clones account for approximately 7.2% of the sample. The sample taken for sequencing was peripheral blood. All receptors derive from a man in his 70s who had recovered from COVID-19.

This clone was recorded once. The chain uses TRBV7-3 and TRBJ2-1; 8 bases align to TRBD1. CDR3 length equals 13 residues. Germline CDR1 SGHTA, CDR2 FQGTGA. V trimming: 5 bases; J trimming: 7 bases; junction bases outside the gene matches: 4. The CDR3 DNA is TGTGCCAGCAGCCTGGACAGGGCGAATGAGCAGTTCTTC. Translating gives CASSLDRANEQFF. The complete variable domain, with remaining parts taken from reference TRBV7-3 and TRBJ2-1, reads GAGVSQTPSNKVTEKGKYVELRCDPISGHTALYWYRQSLGQGPEFLIYFQGTGAADDSGLPNDRFFAVRPEGSVSTLKIQRTERGDSAVYLCASSLDRANEQFFGPGTRLTVL.

Only one count was recorded for this clone. The chain links TRBV7-2 to TRBJ1-2; D remains unclear. V was trimmed by 1 base and J by 7 bases, leaving 10 bases between them. This CDR3 region has 13 residues. Germline CDR1 reads SGHTA; CDR2 reads FQGNSA. The CDR3, as DNA: TGTGCCAGCAGCTTAGTGACTCGGGGTGGCTACACCTTC. Encoded protein: CASSLVTRGGYTF.

The gene calls are TRBV11-3 and TRBJ1-5, with D unclear. From germline, CDR1 is SGHNT and CDR2 YENEEA. Trimming pared 7 bases from V and 3 bases from J, leaving 13 bases between. The CDR3 extends over 14 amino acids. CDR3 in amino acids: CASTPGQANQPQHF. CDR3 DNA: TGTGCCAGCACCCCTGGGCAGGCCAATCAGCCCCAGCATTTT.

CDR3 in amino acids: CASSFSQGLNTEAFF. The CDR3, as DNA: TGTGCCAGCAGTTTTTCCCAGGGTTTGAACACTGAAGCTTTCTTT. The chain employs TRBV28 and TRBJ1-1; TRBD1 is a possible D gene (5 bases). There are 15 residues in the CDR3. The V and J ends lost 3 bases and 0 bases respectively, with 11 bases between them. CDR1 MDHEN and CDR2 SYDVKM come from the germline V gene. The variable domain in full, with the rest retrieved from reference TRBV28 and TRBJ1-1, is DVKVTQSSRYLVKRTGEKVFLECVQDMDHENMFWYRQDPGLGLRLIYFSYDVKMKEKGDIPEGYSVSREKKERFSLILESASTNQTSMYLCASSFSQGLNTEAFFGQGTRLTVV.

On this clone itself: A read error is likely, as this CDR3 ends without the conserved phenylalanine or tryptophan. The DNA is omitted, as the CDR3 cannot be located on it reliably, and the CDR3 follows TCRdb's listing. The V gene is TRBV28, the J gene TRBJ2-7; the D call TRBD2 from the table was never checked on the DNA. The CDR3 contains 13 residues when both ends are counted. Germline V gene data show CDR1 as MDHEN and CDR2 as SYDVKM. The CDR3 loop reads CASSLNSGGPERI.

In DNA form, the CDR3 reads TGTGCCAGCAGCCCGACAGTGAATGAGCAGTTCTTC. As protein: CASSPTVNEQFF. The chain couples TRBV7-9 to TRBJ2-1; tentatively, D is TRBD1 (5 bases). This CDR3 has 12 residues. Germline CDR1 is SEHNR and CDR2 is FQNEAQ (reference sequence). V lost 5 bases, J lost 7 bases, and 9 bases lay in between.

V is TRBV28 and J is TRBJ1-2, with a possible D match to TRBD1 (5 bases). CDR3 length: 13 residues. Germline assignment: CDR1 MDHEN and CDR2 SYDVKM. V lost 6 bases to trimming and J lost 5 bases, with 13 bases between them. CDR3 residues: CASSPGRRYGYTF. DNA of the CDR3: TGTGCCAGCAGCCCAGGGCGGCGGTATGGCTACACCTTC.

A word on this clone: This sample also contains other DNA sequences that code for the same CDR3. The chain has TRBV28 and TRBJ1-2; tentatively, D is TRBD1 (5 bases). CDR1 and CDR2 from the germline V gene are MDHEN and SYDVKM. The CDR3 totals 13 residues. V was clipped by 5 bases and J by 3 bases, with 10 bases between them. Written as DNA, the CDR3 is TGTGCCAGCAGTCCATCCAGGGACTATGGCTACACCTTC. This encodes CASSPSRDYGYTF.

This chain connects TRBV5-4 to TRBJ2-1; 14 positions match TRBD2. Germline V gives CDR1 SGHNT, CDR2 YYREEE (reference sequence). Trimming removed 6 bases from V and 1 base from J; junction bases left unmatched: 12. The CDR3 contains 19 residues. The CDR3 spells CASTLGLAGGSLSYNEQFF. The CDR3 DNA reads as TGTGCCAGCACCCTCGGACTAGCGGGGGGAAGTTTATCCTACAATGAGCAGTTCTTC.

The chain employs TRBV9 and TRBJ2-3; 9 bases fit TRBD2. Germline lookup yields CDR1 SGDLS and CDR2 YYNGEE. After removal of 1 base from V and 5 bases from J, the junction contained 5 bases not matched to a gene. The CDR3 contains 15 residues. CDR3 nucleotides: TGTGCCAGCAGCGTAAGCGAACTAGCGGGAGATACGCAGTATTTT. It codes for CASSVSELAGDTQYF. Complete variable domain (other parts from reference TRBV9 and TRBJ2-3): DSGVTQTPKHLITATGQRVTLRCSPRSGDLSVYWYQQSLDQGLQFLIQYYNGEERAKGNILERFSAQQFPDLHSELNLSSLELGDSALYFCASSVSELAGDTQYFGPGTRLTVL.

The genes are TRBV10-3 and TRBJ2-5; D is possibly TRBD1 (7 bases). The CDR3 consists of 13 residues. The ends were cut back, 10 bases at V and 3 bases at J, with 15 bases in the middle. The V gene's germline CDR1 is ENHRY and CDR2 SYGVKD. For the CDR3, the DNA is TGTGCCACGGCGGGACAGTCTGAAGAGACCCAGTACTTC. Encoded protein: CATAGQSEETQYF.

The chain combines TRBV9 with TRBJ2-3, with TRBD2 matching 8 bases. Germline-derived CDR1 and CDR2 are SGDLS and YYNGEE. The CDR3 consists of 15 residues. The J segment lost 1 base and the V segment lost 2 bases, leaving 3 bases of the junction unmatched. The CDR3 here is CASSVETSGTDTQYF. CDR3 bases: TGTGCCAGCAGCGTCGAGACTAGCGGCACAGATACGCAGTATTTT.

The gene calls are TRBV7-2 and TRBJ2-7; D possibly corresponds to TRBD1 (5 bases). Trimming took 0 bases from V and 4 from J, leaving 13 bases between them. Per germline, CDR1 SGHTA and CDR2 FQGNSA. The CDR3 sequence is 15 residues long. The CDR3 sequence is CASSLALWQGYEQYF. For the CDR3, the DNA is TGTGCCAGCAGCTTAGCGTTGTGGCAGGGATACGAGCAGTACTTC.

The chain employs TRBV20-1 and TRBJ2-7; TRBD2 might be the D (6 bases). Deletions cut 5 bases from V and 6 bases from J, with 11 bases between. Germline V gene lookup returns CDR1 DFQATT and CDR2 SNEGSKA (reference sequence). The CDR3 runs to 11 residues. The CDR3 region is CSAPRAGEQYF. The CDR3 DNA reads as TGCAGTGCTCCGCGAGCGGGCGAGCAGTACTTC.

The chain couples TRBV6-5 to TRBJ1-2; 7 bases fit TRBD1. V lost 6 bases, J lost 3 bases, and 10 bases stayed unmatched. The germline gives CDR1 MNHEY, CDR2 SVGAGI. The CDR3 is 15 amino acids. CDR3 sequence reads: CASRKGGGSHYGYTF. CDR3 sequence (DNA): TGTGCCAGCAGGAAAGGAGGGGGCTCTCACTATGGCTACACCTTC.

This rearrangement joins TRBV30 to TRBJ2-7; tentatively, D is TRBD2 (6 bases). Germline V gives CDR1 GTSNPN, CDR2 SVGIG (reference sequence). The CDR3 is made up of 14 amino acids. Trimming pared 2 bases from V and 0 bases from J, leaving 11 bases between. CDR3 in DNA: TGTGCCTGGAGTCTTGGGGGGAGCTCCTACGAGCAGTACTTC. Protein product: CAWSLGGSSYEQYF.

CDR3 DNA sequence: TGTGCCAGCAGTATAGGGGACAGGCAGAACACTGAAGCTTTCTTT. Encoded protein: CASSIGDRQNTEAFF. The V gene is TRBV28, the J gene TRBJ1-1, with TRBD1 matching 8 bases. The CDR3 is made up of 15 amino acids. Trimming took 5 bases from V and 1 from J; bases not matched to a gene: 6. CDR1 is MDHEN, CDR2 SYDVKM, per germline. Filled out from reference TRBV28 and TRBJ1-1, the complete variable domain reads DVKVTQSSRYLVKRTGEKVFLECVQDMDHENMFWYRQDPGLGLRLIYFSYDVKMKEKGDIPEGYSVSREKKERFSLILESASTNQTSMYLCASSIGDRQNTEAFFGQGTRLTVV.

The rearrangement joins TRBV6-5 to TRBJ2-1; TRBD1 matches at 9 bases. Germline CDR1 and CDR2: MNHEY and SVGAGI. CDR3 length: 13 amino acids. After removal of 8 bases from V and 9 bases from J, the junction contained 8 bases not matched to a gene. CDR3 nucleotide sequence: TGTGCCAGCTCCAGACAGGGGGGGATTGAGCAGTTCTTC. Translation: CASSRQGGIEQFF.

The V call is TRBV4-3, the J call TRBJ2-3; TRBD1 might be the D (5 bases). Per germline, CDR1 LGHNA and CDR2 YSLEER. The V and J ends lost 2 bases and 4 bases respectively, with 22 bases between them. The CDR3 is 18 amino acids. CDR3 in amino acids: CASSQYPLWQGSPDTQYF. The DNA of the CDR3 is TGCGCCAGCAGCCAATATCCCCTGTGGCAGGGAAGTCCAGATACGCAGTATTTT.

The gene calls are TRBV5-8 and TRBJ2-3; D may be TRBD1 (5 bases). V was cut by 4 bases and J by 6 bases, with 9 bases left in between. Germline assignment: CDR1 SGHTS and CDR2 YDEGEE. This CDR3 is built from 12 residues. CDR3 nucleotide sequence: TGTGCCAGCAGCCTGACAGTCGATACGCAGTATTTT. This codes for CASSLTVDTQYF.

V is TRBV7-9 and J is TRBJ2-1, with 16 positions matching TRBD2. Germline values: CDR1 SEHNR, CDR2 FQNEAQ (reference sequence). This CDR3 region has 18 residues. Trimming removed 3 bases from V and 0 bases from J; junction bases left unmatched: 2. The chain's CDR3 is CASSLGLAGGFSYNEQFF. The CDR3 region has the DNA TGTGCCAGCAGCTTGGGACTAGCGGGGGGGTTCTCCTACAATGAGCAGTTCTTC.

This chain uses TRBV5-4 with TRBJ1-2; 7 bases line up with TRBD1. CDR1 is SGHNT, CDR2 YYREEE, per germline (reference sequence). CDR3 length: 15 residues. Germline trimming cut 1 base from V and 5 bases from J; bases unmatched to any gene: 8. The CDR3 DNA is TGTGCCAGCAGCTTGAACAGGGGAATAGAGTATGGCTACACCTTC. As protein: CASSLNRGIEYGYTF.

The chain joins TRBV7-9 to TRBJ2-1; 10 nucleotides line up with TRBD2. The trim removed 0 bases at V and 9 bases at J, leaving 8 bases unmatched. Germline V gives CDR1 SEHNR, CDR2 FQNEAQ (reference sequence). The CDR3 is 16 amino acids. The CDR3, as DNA: TGTGCCAGCAGCTTAGCTGCAAGCGGGAGGGCCGGTGAGCAGTTCTTC. Protein sequence: CASSLAASGRAGEQFF.

The chain has TRBV4-3 and TRBJ1-6; 7 positions match TRBD1. The CDR3 runs 17 residues. Germline CDR1 and CDR2: LGHNA and YSLEER. V lost 0 bases and J lost 2; bases outside the gene matches: 4. CDR3 DNA: TGCGCCAGCAGCCAAGATATGGGGACAGCCTATAATTCACCCCTCCACTTT. Encoded protein: CASSQDMGTAYNSPLHF.

The CDR3 sequence is CAWSVKRGVDTQYF. The CDR3 nucleotides read TGTGCCTGGAGTGTTAAGCGGGGGGTGGATACGCAGTATTTT. The rearrangement uses TRBV30 and TRBJ2-3; 9 positions agree with TRBD2. CDR1 is GTSNPN, CDR2 SVGIG, per germline (reference sequence). Germline trimming cut 0 bases from V and 6 bases from J; bases unmatched to any gene: 4. This CDR3 contains 14 residues. Full variable domain (rest looked up from reference TRBV30 and TRBJ2-3): SQTIHQWPATLVQPVGSPLSLECTVEGTSNPNLYWYRQAAGRGLQLLFYSVGIGQISSEVPQNLSASRPQDRQFILSSKKLLLSDSGFYLCAWSVKRGVDTQYFGPGTRLTVL.